This entry lists 25 T cell receptor beta chains sequenced from one sample in a study of cytomegalovirus exposure and HLA in healthy donors. Researchers ran the PCR with 60 Vbeta and 13 Jbeta primers. Measured with immunoSEQ multiplex PCR; TCRdb has only the in-frame clones, and not every one. Of about 93,000 clones detected, about four fifths appear once; the ten largest clones hold approximately 7.5%. Sequencing was done on a sample of PBMCs. These receptors were collected from a man between 25 and 39 years old in good health and CMV-seronegative.

This chain connects TRBV19 to TRBJ1-1; D might be TRBD1 (5 bases). The V and J ends lost 5 bases and 6 bases respectively, with 22 bases between them. This CDR3 is 16 amino acids long. The germline gives CDR1 LNHDA, CDR2 SQIVND (reference sequence). CDR3 residues: CASSPRGSPRDAEAFF. In DNA, the CDR3 is TGTGCCAGTAGTCCGAGGGGCAGTCCGCGGGACGCTGAAGCTTTCTTT.

A note on this clone: Other DNA variants within this sample encode the same CDR3. The chain combines TRBV4-3 with TRBJ1-1; the D is unclear. The CDR3 sequence is 13 residues long. Trimming took off 2 bases at V and 8 bases at J, with 12 bases between the two ends. The germline V gene encodes CDR1 LGHNA and CDR2 YSLEER. The CDR3 sequence: CASSQLPSVEAFF. The CDR3 DNA is TGCGCCAGCAGCCAATTGCCCTCGGTAGAAGCTTTCTTT.

The chain employs TRBV6-5 and TRBJ1-3; no reliable D call. Germline assignment: CDR1 MNHEY and CDR2 SVGAGI. V was pared by 5 bases and J by 4 bases, with 15 bases between. CDR3 length: 15 residues. The CDR3 DNA reads TGTGCCAGCAGTCGAACTGGGCTCACCGGAAACACCATATATTTT. This encodes CASSRTGLTGNTIYF.

This clone appeared once. V gene TRBV7-8 combines with J gene TRBJ2-7, with TRBD2 matching over 9 bases. The J segment lost 2 bases and the V segment lost 4 bases, leaving 6 bases of the junction unmatched. This CDR3 comprises 15 residues. Germline values: CDR1 SGHVS, CDR2 FQNEAQ. CDR3 protein: CASSSTSGLTYEQYF. CDR3 nucleotide sequence: TGTGCCAGCAGCTCCACTAGCGGGCTTACCTACGAGCAGTACTTC.

CDR3: CASSLALIHGTGNHEQYF. The CDR3 bases are TGTGCCAGCAGCTTGGCCTTAATTCACGGGACAGGGAACCACGAGCAGTACTTC. This rearrangement joins TRBV5-4 to TRBJ2-7; 9 positions agree with TRBD1. CDR3 length: 18 residues. Per the germline V gene, CDR1 is SGHNT and CDR2 is YYREEE (reference sequence). Trimming removed 0 bases from V and 5 bases from J; junction bases left unmatched: 15.

With regard to this clone: The sample has other DNA sequences that encode this CDR3 too. The J gene is TRBJ2-7, the V gene TRBV2; 8 bases fit TRBD1. V was pared by 6 bases and J by 3 bases, with 1 base of the junction left unmatched. This CDR3 has 12 amino acids. Germline loops: CDR1 SNHLY, CDR2 FYNNEI. CDR3 sequence reads: CASRGQGYEQYF. CDR3 nucleotides: TGTGCCAGCAGAGGACAGGGCTACGAGCAGTACTTC.

V is TRBV4-1 and J is TRBJ2-7, with 7 bases lining up with TRBD1. Trimming cost V 5 bases and J 1 base; bases outside gene matches: 5. The CDR3 contains 14 residues. Germline V gene data show CDR1 as MGHRA and CDR2 as YSYEKL. The CDR3 sequence is CASSAGGPSYEQYF. CDR3 bases: TGCGCCAGCAGCGCAGGGGGACCTTCCTACGAGCAGTACTTC.

The chain couples TRBV30 to TRBJ2-7, with D hard to call. Trimming took off 3 bases at V and 6 bases at J, with 15 bases between the two ends. This CDR3 region has 13 residues. Germline V gives CDR1 GTSNPN, CDR2 SVGIG (reference sequence). CDR3 amino acids: CAWRASPTGEQYF. The CDR3 coding sequence is TGTGCCTGGAGGGCCAGCCCTACGGGCGAGCAGTACTTC.

The chain has TRBV6-5 and TRBJ1-1; D perhaps matches TRBD1 (6 bases). Germline CDR1 is MNHEY and CDR2 is SVGAGI. V lost 4 bases and J 2 bases, leaving 17 bases between the germline ends. The CDR3 is 16 residues long. The CDR3 region is CASSSAYPGTNTEAFF. The CDR3 DNA sequence: TGTGCCAGCAGTTCCGCCTACCCCGGGACAAACACTGAAGCTTTCTTT.

On this clone itself: One end of the junction is discordant with germline, which a read error may explain. This rearrangement joins TRBV6-4 to TRBJ2-6; the D gene is possibly TRBD2 (6 bases). CDR1 and CDR2 (germline): MRHNA, SNTAGT. The CDR3 has 16 residues. Written as DNA, the CDR3 is TGTGCCAGCAGCGCCTCGTCAGGGACTGGGGCCAACGCCCTGAATTTC. This sequence encodes CASSASSGTGANALNF.

The J gene is TRBJ2-3, the V gene TRBV4-1; 7 bases map to TRBD2. The CDR3 runs 19 residues. With 0 bases clipped from V and 2 bases from J, the junction kept 14 bases outside the gene matches. Germline CDR1 is MGHRA and CDR2 is YSYEKL. The CDR3 here is CASSQEYGTGGGYTDTQYF. The CDR3, as DNA: TGCGCCAGCAGCCAAGAGTACGGGACTGGCGGGGGTTACACAGATACGCAGTATTTT.

This clone was recorded only once. The J gene is TRBJ1-3, the V gene TRBV5-1; 10 bases are shared with TRBD1. The CDR3 sequence is 14 residues long. The ends lost 4 bases at V and 8 bases at J; junction bases unmatched: 6. Per germline, CDR1 SGHRS and CDR2 YFSETQ. The CDR3 spells CASSTGTGEHTIYF. CDR3 DNA: TGCGCCAGCAGCACCGGGACAGGGGAACACACCATATATTTT.

The chain couples TRBV25-1 to TRBJ2-1; 8 positions match TRBD2. The CDR3 length is 15 residues. The V and J ends lost 6 bases and 4 bases, in that order; junction bases with no gene match: 8. The germline CDR1 and CDR2 sequences are MGHDK and SYGVNS. CDR3 nucleotides: TGTGCCAGCAGGGTAACTAGCGGCCCTTACAATGAGCAGTTCTTC. Translation: CASRVTSGPYNEQFF.

V gene TRBV9 combines with J gene TRBJ1-1, with D maybe TRBD1 (6 bases). This CDR3 has 12 residues. The V gene lost 3 bases and the J gene lost 6 bases, with 9 bases spanning the gap. Germline CDR1 is SGDLS and CDR2 is YYNGEE. The CDR3 nucleotides are TGTGCCAGCAGCGCCACAGGGCCTGAAGCTTTCTTT. This encodes CASSATGPEAFF.

In its sample, this clone was seen once. The J gene is TRBJ2-5, the V gene TRBV9; D may be TRBD2 (6 bases). The CDR3 totals 19 residues. Germline CDR1 SGDLS, CDR2 YYNGEE. Trimming took 0 bases from V and 1 from J, leaving 22 bases between them. CDR3 protein: CASSVGGTQGTYTQETQYF. Written as DNA, the CDR3 is TGTGCCAGCAGCGTAGGCGGGACGCAGGGAACCTACACCCAAGAGACCCAGTACTTC.

The chain carries TRBV7-9 and TRBJ1-1; 9 nucleotides match TRBD1. From germline, CDR1 is SEHNR and CDR2 FQNEAQ (reference sequence). This CDR3 has 16 amino acids. V was clipped by 3 bases and J by 3 bases; unmatched bases: 8. CDR3 nucleotides: TGTGCCAGCAGCTTGCCGGGACAGGGCAGCCACACTGAAGCTTTCTTT. Translation: CASSLPGQGSHTEAFF. Complete variable domain (other parts from reference TRBV7-9 and TRBJ1-1): DTGVSQNPRHKITKRGQNVTFRCDPISEHNRLYWYRQTLGQGPEFLTYFQNEAQLEKSRLLSDRFSAERPKGSFSTLEIQRTEQGDSAMYLCASSLPGQGSHTEAFFGQGTRLTVV.

This chain connects TRBV6-6 to TRBJ2-1; D is unclear. V was pared by 8 bases and J by 7 bases, with 9 bases between. Germline CDR1 is MNHNY and CDR2 is SVGAGI (reference sequence). This CDR3 contains 11 residues. CDR3 in amino acids: CASGPWNEQFF. The CDR3 region has the DNA TGTGCCAGCGGCCCATGGAATGAGCAGTTCTTC.

The gene calls are TRBV5-4 and TRBJ1-2; D call uncertain. Trimming left V 2 bases short and J 6 bases short, with 5 bases between. Germline CDR1 SGHNT, CDR2 YYREEE (reference sequence). The CDR3 has 11 residues. The CDR3 nucleotides are TGTGCCAGCAGCTTCCGCGATGGCTACACCTTC. Protein product: CASSFRDGYTF.

The chain is built from TRBV5-4 and TRBJ1-2; D might be TRBD1 (6 bases). Per the germline V gene, CDR1 is SGHNT and CDR2 is YYREEE (reference sequence). CDR3 length equals 14 residues. V dropped 5 bases and J dropped 2 bases, with 13 bases sitting between them. CDR3 DNA sequence: TGTGCCAGCAGACTAACAGGGACCAACTATGGCTACACCTTC. Translated, it gives CASRLTGTNYGYTF.

The V call is TRBV15, the J call TRBJ2-5; D is possibly TRBD2 (6 bases). Germline values: CDR1 LNHNV, CDR2 YYDKDF (reference sequence). The CDR3 length is 15 residues. V was clipped by 0 bases and J by 5 bases, with 13 bases between them. CDR3 sequence: CATSRDMEGWETQYF. DNA of the CDR3: TGTGCCACCAGCAGAGATATGGAGGGTTGGGAGACCCAGTACTTC.

CDR3 bases: TGTGCCAGCAGTTTAACAAACCCTCTTCCTTCCTACGAGCAGTACTTC. Protein product: CASSLTNPLPSYEQYF. V usage is TRBV6-5 and J usage is TRBJ2-7; the D is unclear. Germline CDR1 is MNHEY and CDR2 is SVGAGI. V was cut by 4 bases and J by 1 base, with 17 bases left in between. This CDR3 has 16 amino acids.

The chain combines TRBV2 with TRBJ2-5, with 8 bases aligning to TRBD1. The J call could be wrong; TRBJ2-7 is a better fit for the DNA end. The CDR3 runs 17 residues. The germline gives CDR1 SNHLY, CDR2 FYNNEI. The chain's CDR3 is CASSVTGARPSSYEQYF. CDR3 bases: TGTGCCAGCAGTGTGACAGGGGCTCGACCTAGCTCCTACGAGCAGTACTTC.

The V and J genes are TRBV10-3 and TRBJ2-5; 12 nucleotides agree with TRBD2. The J call is doubtful: the DNA matches TRBJ2-7 better. The germline V gene encodes CDR1 ENHRY and CDR2 SYGVKD. This CDR3 contains 17 residues. CDR3 bases: TGTGCCATCAGGACTAGCGGGAGTCAACGGAGCTCCTACGAGCAGTACTTC. It is translated as CAIRTSGSQRSSYEQYF.

The CDR3 region has the DNA TGTGCCAGCAGCCGAGGCCAACGGGAGACCCAGTACTTC. It yields the protein CASSRGQRETQYF. This rearrangement joins TRBV11-2 to TRBJ2-5; D gene unclear. Trimming stripped 5 bases from V and 5 bases from J, with 12 bases between. Germline values: CDR1 SGHAT, CDR2 FQNNGV. This CDR3 has 13 residues.

V and J are TRBV5-1 and TRBJ2-1; D unresolved. Germline V gene data show CDR1 as SGHRS and CDR2 as YFSETQ. V was pared by 5 bases and J by 2 bases, with 17 bases between. The CDR3 runs 16 residues. The CDR3 region has the DNA TGCGCCAGCAGTCCCTCTGTCCAGTTCCCCTACAATGAGCAGTTCTTC. Residues: CASSPSVQFPYNEQFF.